This TCR beta chain was recorded in a study of cytomegalovirus exposure and HLA in healthy donors. Study-level information: Falling in the Caucasian-associated ancestry cluster were about 83% of under 500 genotyped donors.

General study findings and limits: Sequencing artifact likely explains a cluster of highly shared sequence variants. CMV serostatus stood as the only immune exposure information on hand.

The PCR employed 60 Vbeta primers together with 13 Jbeta primers. In the source study's methods: Unique TCR beta chains numbered around 80 million in a later analysis, with around 10 million shared. Sequenced by immunoSEQ multiplex PCR; TCRdb stores in-frame clones only, minus some. V and J calls and clone size are given by that table; D and trimming were obtained from the DNA. The sample holds over 50,000 clones, around 75% seen once. About this clone itself: Its antigen is unknown.

Material: PBMCs. This receptor was identified in a man aged 45-65 years in good health and CMV-seropositive.

CDR3 loop: CASSLGQGAGPGELFF. CDR3 coding DNA: TGTGCCAGCAGCCTGGGACAGGGGGCTGGGCCCGGGGAGCTGTTTTTT. The gene calls are TRBV7-3 and TRBJ2-2, with TRBD1 matching 12 bases. Trimming took 5 bases from V and 6 from J; bases not matched to a gene: 7. This CDR3 is 16 amino acids long. CDR1 is SGHTA, CDR2 FQGTGA, per germline. The full variable domain, in which reference TRBV7-3 and TRBJ2-2 provide the parts outside the CDR3, is GAGVSQTPSNKVTEKGKYVELRCDPISGHTALYWYRQSLGQGPEFLIYFQGTGAADDSGLPNDRFFAVRPEGSVSTLKIQRTERGDSAVYLCASSLGQGAGPGELFFGEGSRLTVL.